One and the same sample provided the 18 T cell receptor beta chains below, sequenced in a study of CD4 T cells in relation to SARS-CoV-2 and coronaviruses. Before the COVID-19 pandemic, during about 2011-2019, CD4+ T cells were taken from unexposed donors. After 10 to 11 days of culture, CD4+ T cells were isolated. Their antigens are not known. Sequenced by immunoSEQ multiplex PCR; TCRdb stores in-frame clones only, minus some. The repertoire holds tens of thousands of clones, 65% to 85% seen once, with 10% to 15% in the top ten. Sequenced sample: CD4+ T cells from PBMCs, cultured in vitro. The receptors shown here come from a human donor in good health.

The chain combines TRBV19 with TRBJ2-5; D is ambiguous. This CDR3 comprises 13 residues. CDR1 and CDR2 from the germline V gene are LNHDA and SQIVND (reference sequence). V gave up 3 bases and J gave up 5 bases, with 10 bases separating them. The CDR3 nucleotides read TGTGCCAGTAGTATGGTTCAAAGGGAGACCCAGTACTTC. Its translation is CASSMVQRETQYF.

The CDR3 coding sequence is TGTGCCAGCAGCTTGGCCCGACAGGGGAGGGGAGAGACCCAGTACTTC. Protein product: CASSLARQGRGETQYF. This chain joins TRBV5-5 and TRBJ2-5; possible D gene TRBD1, 8 bases. The CDR3 is made up of 16 amino acids. V was pared by 0 bases and J by 4 bases, with 16 bases between. Germline CDR1 reads SGHKS; CDR2 reads YYEKEE (reference sequence).

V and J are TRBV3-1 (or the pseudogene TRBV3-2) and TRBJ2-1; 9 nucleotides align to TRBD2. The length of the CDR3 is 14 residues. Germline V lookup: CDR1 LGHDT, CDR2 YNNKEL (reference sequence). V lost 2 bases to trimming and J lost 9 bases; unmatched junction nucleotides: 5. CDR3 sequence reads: CASSQQRGVREQFF. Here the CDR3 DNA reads TGTGCCAGCAGCCAACAGCGGGGGGTTCGTGAGCAGTTCTTC.

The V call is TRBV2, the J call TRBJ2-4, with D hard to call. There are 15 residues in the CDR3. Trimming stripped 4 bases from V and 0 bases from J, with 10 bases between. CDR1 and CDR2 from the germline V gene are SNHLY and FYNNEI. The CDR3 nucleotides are TGTGCCAGCAGTGTGACCCCCGTAGCCAAAAACATTCAGTACTTC. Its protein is CASSVTPVAKNIQYF.

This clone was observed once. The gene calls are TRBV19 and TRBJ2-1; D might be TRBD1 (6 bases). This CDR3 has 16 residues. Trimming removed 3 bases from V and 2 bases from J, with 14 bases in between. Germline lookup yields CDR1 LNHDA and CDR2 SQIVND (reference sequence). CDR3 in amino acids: CASSIAAGAPYNEQFF. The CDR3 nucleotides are TGTGCCAGTAGTATCGCGGCAGGGGCCCCCTACAATGAGCAGTTCTTC.

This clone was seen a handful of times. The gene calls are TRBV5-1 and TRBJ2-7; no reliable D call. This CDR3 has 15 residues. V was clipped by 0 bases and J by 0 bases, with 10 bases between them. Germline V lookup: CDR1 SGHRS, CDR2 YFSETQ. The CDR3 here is CASSLGQANSYEQYF. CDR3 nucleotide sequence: TGCGCCAGCAGCTTGGGGCAGGCCAACTCCTACGAGCAGTACTTC. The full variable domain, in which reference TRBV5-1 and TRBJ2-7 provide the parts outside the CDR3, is KAGVTQTPRYLIKTRGQQVTLSCSPISGHRSVSWYQQTPGQGLQFLFEYFSETQRNKGNFPGRFSGRQFSNSRSEMNVSTLELGDSALYLCASSLGQANSYEQYFGPGTRLTVT.

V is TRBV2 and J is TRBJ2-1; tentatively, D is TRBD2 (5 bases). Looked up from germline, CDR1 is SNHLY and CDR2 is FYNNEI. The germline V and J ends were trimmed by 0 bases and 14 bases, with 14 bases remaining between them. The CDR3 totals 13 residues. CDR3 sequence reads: CASSEAPGRGKFF. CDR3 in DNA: TGTGCCAGCAGTGAAGCTCCTGGGAGAGGGAAGTTCTTC.

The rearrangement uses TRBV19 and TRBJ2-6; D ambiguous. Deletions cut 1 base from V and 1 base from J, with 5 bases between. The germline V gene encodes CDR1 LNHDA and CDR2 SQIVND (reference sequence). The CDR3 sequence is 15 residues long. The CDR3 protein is CASSIGGSGANVLTF. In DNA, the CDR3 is TGTGCCAGTAGTATAGGTGGATCTGGGGCCAACGTCCTGACTTTC.

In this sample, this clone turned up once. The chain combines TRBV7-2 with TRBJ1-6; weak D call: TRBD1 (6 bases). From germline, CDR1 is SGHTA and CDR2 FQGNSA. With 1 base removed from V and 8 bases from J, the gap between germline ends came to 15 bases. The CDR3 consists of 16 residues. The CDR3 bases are TGTGCCAGCAGCTTAGGAAGGGGGTTGGGTGATTCACCCCTCCACTTT. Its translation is CASSLGRGLGDSPLHF.

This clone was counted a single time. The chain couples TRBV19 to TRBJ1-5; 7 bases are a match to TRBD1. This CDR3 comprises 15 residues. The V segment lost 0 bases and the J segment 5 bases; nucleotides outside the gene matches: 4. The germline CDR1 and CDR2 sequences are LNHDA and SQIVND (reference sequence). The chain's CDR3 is CASSIDYRGDQPQHF. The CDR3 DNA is TGTGCCAGTAGTATAGATTACAGGGGAGATCAGCCCCAGCATTTT.

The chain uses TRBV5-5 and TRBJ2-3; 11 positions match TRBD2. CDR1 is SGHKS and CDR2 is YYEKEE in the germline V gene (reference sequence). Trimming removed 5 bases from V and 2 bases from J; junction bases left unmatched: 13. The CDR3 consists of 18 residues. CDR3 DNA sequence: TGTGCCAGCAGGAGACTAGCGGGAATTGTGGGACCCACAGATACGCAGTATTTT. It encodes CASRRLAGIVGPTDTQYF.

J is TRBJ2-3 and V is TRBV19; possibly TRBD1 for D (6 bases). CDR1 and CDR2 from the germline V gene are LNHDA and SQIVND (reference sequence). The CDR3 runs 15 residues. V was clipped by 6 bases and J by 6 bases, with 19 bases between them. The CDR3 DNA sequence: TGTGCCAGTAGCAGAACCGCCGGACAGCCCGATACGCAGTATTTT. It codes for CASSRTAGQPDTQYF.

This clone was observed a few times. CDR3 sequence reads: CASRDTRRNQPQHF. DNA of the CDR3: TGTGCCAGCAGAGATACACGGAGGAATCAGCCCCAGCATTTT. The V call is TRBV2, the J call TRBJ1-5, with D uncertain. V gave up 6 bases and J gave up 4 bases, with 13 bases separating them. Germline V lookup: CDR1 SNHLY, CDR2 FYNNEI. The CDR3 spans 14 residues.

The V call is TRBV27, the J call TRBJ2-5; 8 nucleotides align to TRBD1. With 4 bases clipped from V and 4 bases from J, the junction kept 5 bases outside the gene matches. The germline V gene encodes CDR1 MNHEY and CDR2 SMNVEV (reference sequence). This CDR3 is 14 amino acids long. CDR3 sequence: CASSSLTGVETQYF. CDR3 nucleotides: TGTGCCAGCAGTTCTTTGACAGGGGTAGAGACCCAGTACTTC.

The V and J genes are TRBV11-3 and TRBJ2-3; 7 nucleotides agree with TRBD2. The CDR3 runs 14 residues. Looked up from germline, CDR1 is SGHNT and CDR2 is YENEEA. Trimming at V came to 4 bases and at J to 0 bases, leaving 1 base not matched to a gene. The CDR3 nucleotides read TGTGCCAGCAGCTCGGGAGGAAGCACAGATACGCAGTATTTT. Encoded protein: CASSSGGSTDTQYF.

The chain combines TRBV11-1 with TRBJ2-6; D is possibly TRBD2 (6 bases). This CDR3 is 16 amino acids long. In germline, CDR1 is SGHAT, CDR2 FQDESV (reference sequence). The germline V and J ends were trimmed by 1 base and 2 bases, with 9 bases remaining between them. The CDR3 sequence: CASSLVSGAGANVLTF. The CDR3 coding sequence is TGTGCCAGCAGCTTAGTATCGGGGGCTGGGGCCAACGTCCTGACTTTC. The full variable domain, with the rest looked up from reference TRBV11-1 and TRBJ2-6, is EAEVAQSPRYKITEKSQAVAFWCDPISGHATLYWYRQILGQGPELLVQFQDESVVDDSQLPKDRFSAERLKGVDSTLKIQPAELGDSAMYLCASSLVSGAGANVLTFGAGSRLTVL.

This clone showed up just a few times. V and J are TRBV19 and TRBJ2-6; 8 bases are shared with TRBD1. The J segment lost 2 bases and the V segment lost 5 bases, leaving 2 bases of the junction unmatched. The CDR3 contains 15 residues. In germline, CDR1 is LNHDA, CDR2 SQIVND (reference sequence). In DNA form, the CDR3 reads TGTGCCAGTAGTCCGGACAGGGCTGGGGCCAACGTCCTGACTTTC. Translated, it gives CASSPDRAGANVLTF.

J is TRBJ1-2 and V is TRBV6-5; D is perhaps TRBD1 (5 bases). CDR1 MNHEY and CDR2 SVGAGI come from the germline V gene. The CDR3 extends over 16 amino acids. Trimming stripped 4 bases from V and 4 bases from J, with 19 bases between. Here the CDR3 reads CASSFGGRVGGYGYTF. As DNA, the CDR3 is TGTGCCAGCAGTTTTGGGGGACGGGTCGGGGGCTATGGCTACACCTTC.